The rows below give T cell receptor beta chains drawn from one sample of a study of blood T cell repertoires in COVID-19. The table came from immunoSEQ multiplex PCR; TCRdb's copy has only in-frame clones and leaves some out. The repertoire includes about 160,000 clones, more than 85% of them detected once, and 7% to 7.5% sits in the top ten. The sample was PBMCs or T cells enriched from blood (not recorded which). The receptors were sampled from a woman aged 45-65 years who had recovered from COVID-19. The CDR3 runs from the conserved cysteine through the conserved F or W. The order of the fields is D gene, V gene, J gene, clone size, CDR3 protein, CDR3 DNA. A D gene is named only where the DNA matches it firmly. The size of a clone is reported for some rows only, either as once, few or many, or as a class for expanded clones.

NA	TRBV5-6	TRBJ1-2	NA	CASSFRGAGYTF	TGTGCCAGCAGCTTCCGGGGTGCTGGCTACACCTTC
TRBD1	TRBV4-2	TRBJ1-1	NA	CASSPYTSQGAMNTEAFF	TGTGCCAGCAGCCCTTATACGTCCCAGGGGGCTATGAACACTGAAGCTTTCTTT
NA	TRBV7-2	TRBJ1-4	NA	CASSLSQGREKLFF	TGTGCCAGCAGCTTATCACAGGGTCGTGAAAAACTGTTTTTT
NA	TRBV4-1	TRBJ2-3	NA	CASSPLTGYDTQYF	TGCGCCAGCAGCCCCCTTACAGGGTACGATACGCAGTATTTT
TRBD1	TRBV18	TRBJ2-2	NA	CASSPPGQGYTGELFF	TGTGCCAGCTCACCACCGGGACAGGGCTACACCGGGGAGCTGTTTTTT
NA	TRBV7-9	TRBJ1-6	NA	CASSFGSGFYNSPLHF	TGTGCCAGCAGCTTTGGATCAGGGTTCTATAATTCACCCCTCCACTTT
NA	TRBV19	TRBJ2-2	NA	CASAAKGPNTGELFF	TGTGCCAGTGCGGCGAAGGGGCCCAACACCGGGGAGCTGTTTTTT
TRBD2	TRBV4-2	TRBJ2-2	NA	CASSPPAGTSGYTGELFF	TGTGCCAGCAGCCCCCCCGCCGGGACTAGCGGATACACCGGGGAGCTGTTTTTT
TRBD2	TRBV3-1/TRBV3-2	TRBJ2-4	NA	CASSLTSGRAKNIQYF	TGTGCCAGCAGCCTTACTAGCGGGAGGGCCAAAAACATTCAGTACTTC
NA	TRBV19	TRBJ2-6	NA	CASSESGGAGANVLTF	TGTGCCAGTAGTGAGTCCGGAGGGGCTGGGGCCAACGTCCTGACTTTC
NA	TRBV5-1	TRBJ2-1	NA	CASSLGSGYNEQFF	TGCGCCAGCAGCTTGGGGAGCGGATACAATGAGCAGTTCTTC
NA	TRBV6-6	TRBJ1-4	NA	CASSSYDRSEKLFF	TGTGCCAGCAGTTCATACGACAGGTCTGAAAAACTGTTTTTT
NA	TRBV12-3/TRBV12-4	TRBJ2-2	once	CASSFGGRELFF	TGTGCCAGCAGTTTTGGGGGCCGGGAGCTGTTTTTT
TRBD1	TRBV2	TRBJ1-6	NA	CATQEGTGVGSPLHF	TGTGCCACACAGGAAGGGACAGGGGTTGGTTCACCCCTCCACTTT
NA	TRBV28	TRBJ1-4	few	CASRPDRLGGLFF	TGTGCCAGCAGGCCTGACAGGTTAGGAGGACTGTTTTTT
TRBD2	TRBV20-1	TRBJ2-1	NA	CSASPPAGGIYEQFF	TGCAGTGCTAGTCCCCCAGCGGGAGGTATATATGAGCAGTTCTTC
TRBD1	TRBV5-1	TRBJ2-7	NA	CASSLPGQLRGSIYEQYF	TGCGCCAGCAGCTTACCGGGACAGTTGAGGGGTTCTATCTACGAGCAGTACTTC
TRBD1	TRBV4-3	TRBJ1-2	NA	CASSPGQGAGGYTF	TGCGCCAGCAGCCCGGGACAGGGGGCAGGAGGCTACACCTTC
NA	TRBV6-6	TRBJ1-6	NA	CASWFSRGSPLHF	TGTGCCAGCTGGTTCTCTCGGGGGTCACCCCTCCACTTT
TRBD1	TRBV6-5	TRBJ2-7	NA	CASSTTGQYHEQYF	TGTGCCAGCAGTACTACGGGACAGTACCACGAGCAGTACTTC
TRBD2	TRBV11-2	TRBJ2-1	NA	CASSLGTSNEQFF	TGTGCCAGCAGCTTAGGGACTAGCAATGAGCAGTTCTTC
NA	TRBV6-2/TRBV6-3	TRBJ1-1	NA	CASSYGQLNTEAFF	TGTGCCAGCAGTTACGGACAGTTGAACACTGAAGCTTTCTTT
NA	TRBV5-1	TRBJ1-4	NA	CASSRTGSIEKLFF	TGCGCCAGCAGCCGCACAGGGAGCATAGAAAAACTGTTTTTT
NA	TRBV5-4	TRBJ1-2	NA	CASSLDRNQNYGYTF	TGTGCCAGCAGCTTAGACAGAAATCAGAACTATGGCTACACCTTC
NA	TRBV5-4	TRBJ1-4	NA	CASSLGAGGALGNEKLFF	TGTGCCAGCAGCTTGGGGGCCGGGGGGGCGCTCGGTAATGAAAAACTGTTTTTT
NA	TRBV6-4	TRBJ1-1	NA	CASRGGEYTEAFF	TGTGCCAGCAGGGGGGGGGAGTACACTGAAGCTTTCTTT
NA	TRBV3-1/TRBV3-2	TRBJ2-1	NA	CASSHGTRSSYNEQFF	TGTGCCAGCAGCCACGGGACTCGGAGCTCCTACAATGAGCAGTTCTTC
TRBD2	TRBV5-5	TRBJ2-2	NA	CASRASGGELFF	TGTGCCAGCAGAGCTAGCGGCGGGGAGCTGTTTTTT
NA	TRBV6-5	TRBJ2-1	NA	CASSYLNEQFF	TGTGCCAGCAGTTACCTCAATGAGCAGTTCTTC